The present T cell receptor (beta chain) was sequenced within a study of OX40 agonist ivuxolimab in advanced cancers. TCRdb's copy holds only in-frame clones and misses some; the assay was immunoSEQ multiplex PCR. The table shows 55,000 to 80,000 clones, with approximately 88% occurring only once. Blood was sampled at baseline, cycle 4 day 1, and cycle 7 day 1. Study results and caveats: CD8+ T cells showed, on average, more clonal expansion than CD4+ cells.

In regard to this clone: Its antigen is unknown.

The starting material was CD4+ or CD8+ T cells sorted from blood, obtained in a trial of the OX40 agonist ivuxolimab. The receptor's source is an adult with an advanced solid tumor such as melanoma, head and neck, liver or kidney cancer.

The CDR3 region is CASSPGTSGGAGETQYF. CDR3 coding DNA: TGTGCCAGCAGCCCCGGGACTAGCGGGGGGGCAGGGGAGACCCAGTACTTC. The V call is TRBV9, the J call TRBJ2-5; TRBD2 aligns across 16 bases. Per the germline V gene, CDR1 is SGDLS and CDR2 is YYNGEE. CDR3 size: 17 residues. The V and J ends lost 4 bases and 5 bases, in that order; junction bases with no gene match: 8.